What follows describes a single TCR beta chain. This record comes from a study of technical replicates of blood from several donors. The V and J ends lost 2 bases and 1 base respectively, with 8 bases between them. The germline V gene encodes CDR1 SNHLY and CDR2 FYNNEI. The CDR3 is 14 residues long. Measured with immunoSEQ multiplex PCR; TCRdb has only the in-frame clones, and not every one. This sample has 75,000 or so clones, with roughly 94% found just once. The receptor comes from a human donor in good health. V and J are TRBV2 and TRBJ2-5, with D perhaps TRBD2 (5 bases). Sequenced input: T cells isolated from PBMCs. CDR3 DNA sequence: TGTGCCAGCAGTGAAAAGCGGCCCCAAGAGACCCAGTACTTC. This translates into CASSEKRPQETQYF.